This T cell receptor beta chain derives from a study of blood T cell repertoires in COVID-19. Looked up from germline, CDR1 is LGHNA and CDR2 is YNFKEQ. CDR3 length: 14 residues. V lost 0 bases and J lost 4, with 9 bases in between. The method was immunoSEQ multiplex PCR; TCRdb's version includes in-frame clones alone and lacks a portion of them. This table holds roughly 87,000 clones, roughly 83% found once. The gene calls are TRBV4-2 and TRBJ1-2, with D unclear. This TCR came from a human donor in a cohort sampled during active COVID-19. Sequenced: peripheral blood. CDR3 sequence (DNA): TGTGCCAGCAGCCAAGAGATGGCAGGCTATGGCTACACCTTC. Translating it yields CASSQEMAGYGYTF.